One and the same sample provided the 4 T cell receptor beta chains below, sequenced in a study of shared clonotypes between healthy human individuals (dated by TCRdb to about 2020). For the CD8 naive samples, CD45RO-negative cells were positively selected for CCR7, yielding a CD45RA+CCR7+ population from which TemRA cells were excluded. Libraries were built with the immunoSEQ multiplex PCR assay. TCRdb carries this immuneACCESS record with in-frame sequences only. Its versions omit some clonotypes, under half of them owing to an unresolved V gene in the studies checked, with the rest unexplained. In all, the sample holds a few million clones, and around 95% of those were seen once. The ten most abundant clones make up 1.5% to 2% of the sample. Sequences were obtained from naive CD8+ T cells from PBMCs. Sample cell subset or site, as interpreted from the label and publication: CD45RA+CCR7+. Receptors originate from a young man in good health. Some clones in this sample may be carry-over from other donors' samples.

This rearrangement joins TRBV27 to TRBJ2-3, with TRBD1 matching over 8 bases. The CDR3 is 17 residues long. The germline CDR1 and CDR2 sequences are MNHEY and SMNVEV (reference sequence). The J segment lost 2 bases and the V segment lost 5 bases, leaving 12 bases of the junction unmatched. The CDR3 nucleotides read TGTGCCAGCAGTACCCGGCGGGACAGGACCCTCACAGATACGCAGTATTTT. It is translated as CASSTRRDRTLTDTQYF.

On this clone itself: Different DNA sequences within this sample yield the same CDR3. V gene TRBV27 combines with J gene TRBJ1-5; 7 bases are a match to TRBD1. The germline V gene encodes CDR1 MNHEY and CDR2 SMNVEV (reference sequence). V trimming: 6 bases; J trimming: 1 base; junction bases outside the gene matches: 3. CDR3 length equals 14 residues. In DNA form, the CDR3 reads TGTGCCAGCAGATTGACAGGGAGCAATCAGCCCCAGCATTTT. It encodes CASRLTGSNQPQHF.

In its sample, this clone was seen a few times. This sequence joins TRBV10-1 and TRBJ1-1; a weak D match, TRBD1 (5 bases). The CDR3 is made up of 14 amino acids. V lost 8 bases and J lost 5, with 18 bases in between. The germline CDR1 and CDR2 sequences are WNHNN and SYGVQD (reference sequence). CDR3 nucleotide sequence: TGCGCCAGCGCGGACACATCCCGAGCAACTGAAGCTTTCTTT. Translating gives CASADTSRATEAFF.

V usage is TRBV5-1 and J usage is TRBJ2-1, with 10 bases lining up with TRBD2. J was trimmed by 6 bases and V by 9 bases; bases with no gene match: 6. The length of the CDR3 is 13 residues. Germline V gives CDR1 SGHRS, CDR2 YFSETQ. The CDR3 reads CATGRTSGNEQFF. Here the CDR3 DNA reads TGCGCCACGGGAAGGACTAGCGGCAATGAGCAGTTCTTC.